This entry lists 11 T cell receptor beta chains sequenced from one sample in a study of shared clonotypes between healthy human individuals. Some clones are missing from TCRdb's copy, which holds only in-frame ones; the method was immunoSEQ multiplex PCR. The data contain over 400,000 clones, about 78% of them seen just once; the ten biggest clones take up 12%. Input material: PBMCs. The receptors derive from a woman aged 40 to 49 in good health. Some clones in this sample may be carry-over from other donors' samples.

The chain couples TRBV5-1 to TRBJ2-1; 13 nucleotides agree with TRBD2. The CDR3 consists of 15 residues. Germline CDR1 reads SGHRS; CDR2 reads YFSETQ. Losses at the gene ends were 4 bases for V and 6 bases for J; bases not matched to a gene: 4. CDR3 bases: TGCGCCAGCAGCGGGACTAGCGGGATGATCAATGAGCAGTTCTTC. It translates to CASSGTSGMINEQFF.

The genes are TRBV27 and TRBJ2-1; 9 bases line up with TRBD2. V shed 3 bases and J 8 bases; nucleotides not matched to a gene: 8. The CDR3 loop spans 15 amino acids. Germline loops: CDR1 MNHEY, CDR2 SMNVEV (reference sequence). The CDR3, as DNA: TGTGCCAGCAGTTTCTTCGGGGAGCGGGAGGATGAGCAGTTCTTC. It translates to CASSFFGEREDEQFF.

The chain uses TRBV30 and TRBJ2-3; D may be TRBD1 or TRBD2 (5 bases each). The CDR3 is 11 amino acids. Trimming cost V 8 bases and J 9 bases, with 15 bases left between them. Germline V gene data show CDR1 as GTSNPN and CDR2 as SVGIG (reference sequence). CDR3 region: CAGTQVGTQYF. The CDR3 DNA is TGTGCCGGGACCCAGGTTGGGACGCAGTATTTT.

This clone was found a few times. V gene TRBV6-1 combines with J gene TRBJ2-7, with a possible D match to TRBD1 (6 bases). Looked up from germline, CDR1 is MNHNS and CDR2 is SASEGT. V lost 2 bases and J 4 bases, leaving 15 bases between the germline ends. This CDR3 comprises 15 residues. The CDR3, as DNA: TGTGCCAGCAGTGAACTCGCAGGGGATCGTTACGAGCAGTACTTC. Its protein is CASSELAGDRYEQYF.

This clone is a singleton in its sample. V gene TRBV5-6 combines with J gene TRBJ2-5; D perhaps matches TRBD2 (5 bases). The DNA matches TRBJ2-7 better at its end, which makes the J call doubtful. In germline, CDR1 is SGHDT, CDR2 YYEEEE. The CDR3 covers 13 residues. The chain's CDR3 is CASSVISVYEQYF. The CDR3 nucleotides read TGTGCCAGCAGCGTGATTAGCGTCTACGAGCAGTACTTC.

This chain uses TRBV18 with TRBJ2-7, with unresolved D. V was cut by 3 bases and J by 4 bases, with 7 bases left in between. Germline V CDR1 and CDR2: KGHSH, LQKENI. The CDR3 has 12 amino acids. The chain's CDR3 is CASSPDRYEQYF. The CDR3 DNA reads as TGTGCCAGCTCACCCGACCGGTACGAGCAGTACTTC.

The chain employs TRBV6-1 and TRBJ1-2; 7 nucleotides match TRBD1. V was clipped by 1 base and J by 6 bases; unmatched bases: 5. In germline, CDR1 is MNHNS, CDR2 SASEGT. The CDR3 loop spans 14 amino acids. CDR3 amino acids: CASSEEGAVNGYTF. The CDR3 DNA is TGTGCCAGCAGTGAAGAGGGGGCTGTGAATGGCTACACCTTC.

This chain connects TRBV10-3 to TRBJ2-7; 8 bases fit TRBD1. J gave up 2 bases and V 0 bases, and 3 bases lay outside the gene matches. Germline values: CDR1 ENHRY, CDR2 SYGVKD. The CDR3 contains 15 residues. The CDR3 DNA follows: TGTGCCATCAGTGAGTCGTGGACAGGGACCTACGAGCAGTACTTC. Amino acid sequence: CAISESWTGTYEQYF.

J is TRBJ1-2 and V is TRBV7-2; possible D gene TRBD1, 6 bases. The CDR3 is made up of 15 amino acids. Trimming took 5 bases from V and 7 from J, leaving 20 bases between them. Germline-derived CDR1 and CDR2 are SGHTA and FQGNSA. The CDR3 is CASSLEGGTLSGYTF. DNA for the CDR3: TGTGCCAGCAGCCTAGAAGGGGGGACCCTTTCTGGCTACACCTTC.

This clone was detected once. The chain uses TRBV7-3 and TRBJ2-1, with TRBD2 matching 11 bases. Germline CDR1 is SGHTA and CDR2 is FQGTGA. The CDR3 is made up of 16 amino acids. With 2 bases clipped from V and 6 bases from J, the junction kept 6 bases outside the gene matches. This chain's CDR3 is CASSLVAGGLSNEQFF. The CDR3 coding sequence is TGTGCCAGCAGCTTAGTAGCGGGAGGGCTTAGCAATGAGCAGTTCTTC.

V and J are TRBV10-2 and TRBJ2-2; D ambiguous. V lost 6 bases, J lost 4 bases, and 6 bases lay in between. The CDR3 loop spans 12 amino acids. Germline-derived CDR1 and CDR2 are WSHSY and SAAADI. The CDR3 loop is CASSHSTGELFF. CDR3 sequence (DNA): TGCGCCAGCAGCCACTCCACCGGGGAGCTGTTTTTT.